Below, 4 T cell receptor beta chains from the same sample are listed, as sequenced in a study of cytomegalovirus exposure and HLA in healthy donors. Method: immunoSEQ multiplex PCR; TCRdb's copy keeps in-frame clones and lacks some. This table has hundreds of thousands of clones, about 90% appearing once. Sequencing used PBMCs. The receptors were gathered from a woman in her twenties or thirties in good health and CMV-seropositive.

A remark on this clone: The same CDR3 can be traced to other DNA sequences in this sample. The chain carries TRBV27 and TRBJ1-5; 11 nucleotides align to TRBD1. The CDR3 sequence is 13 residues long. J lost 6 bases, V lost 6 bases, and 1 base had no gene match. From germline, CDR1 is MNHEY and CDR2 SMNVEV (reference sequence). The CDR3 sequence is CASSGTGGQPQHF. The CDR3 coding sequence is TGTGCCAGCAGCGGGACAGGGGGTCAGCCCCAGCATTTT.

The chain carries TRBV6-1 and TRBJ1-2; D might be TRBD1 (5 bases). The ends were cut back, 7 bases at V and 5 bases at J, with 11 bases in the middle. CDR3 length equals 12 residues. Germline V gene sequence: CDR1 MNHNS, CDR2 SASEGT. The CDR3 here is CASMDIWYGYTF. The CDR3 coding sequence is TGTGCCAGCATGGACATTTGGTATGGCTACACCTTC.

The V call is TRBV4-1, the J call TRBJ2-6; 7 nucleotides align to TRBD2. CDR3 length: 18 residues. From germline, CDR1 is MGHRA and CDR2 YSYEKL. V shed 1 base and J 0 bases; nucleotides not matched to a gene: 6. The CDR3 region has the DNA TGCGCCAGCAGCCAAGTAACTAGCGCGCTCTCTGGGGCCAACGTCCTGACTTTC. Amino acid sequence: CASSQVTSALSGANVLTF.

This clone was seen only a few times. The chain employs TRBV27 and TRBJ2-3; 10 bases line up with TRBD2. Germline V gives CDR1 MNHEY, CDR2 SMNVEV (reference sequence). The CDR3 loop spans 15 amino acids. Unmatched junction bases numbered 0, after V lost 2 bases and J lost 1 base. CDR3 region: CASSLLAGGTDTQYF. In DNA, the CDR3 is TGTGCCAGCAGTTTACTAGCGGGAGGCACAGATACGCAGTATTTT.